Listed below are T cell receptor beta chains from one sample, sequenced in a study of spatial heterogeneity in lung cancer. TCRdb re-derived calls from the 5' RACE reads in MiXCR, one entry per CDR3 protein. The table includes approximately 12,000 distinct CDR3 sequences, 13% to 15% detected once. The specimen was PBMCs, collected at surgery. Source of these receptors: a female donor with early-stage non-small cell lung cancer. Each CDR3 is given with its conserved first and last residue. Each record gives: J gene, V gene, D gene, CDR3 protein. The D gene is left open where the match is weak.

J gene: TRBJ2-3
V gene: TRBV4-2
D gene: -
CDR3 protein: CASSQVQGTTDTQYF

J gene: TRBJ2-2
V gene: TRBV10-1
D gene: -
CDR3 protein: CASSGSGELFF

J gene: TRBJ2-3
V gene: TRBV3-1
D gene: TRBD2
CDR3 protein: CASSSPPGGSKRDTQYF

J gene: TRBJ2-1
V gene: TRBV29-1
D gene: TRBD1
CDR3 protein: CSVERTGSGYEQFF

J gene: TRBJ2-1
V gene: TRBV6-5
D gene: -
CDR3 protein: CASSFGAPRAYNEQFF

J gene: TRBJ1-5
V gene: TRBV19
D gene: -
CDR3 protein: CASRDQGGNQPQHF

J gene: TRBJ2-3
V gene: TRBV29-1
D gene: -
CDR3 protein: CSVEFGSDTQYF

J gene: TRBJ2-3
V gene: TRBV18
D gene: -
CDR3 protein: CASSQRVGDTDTQYF

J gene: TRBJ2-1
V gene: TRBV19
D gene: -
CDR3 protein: CASSPESSYNEQFF

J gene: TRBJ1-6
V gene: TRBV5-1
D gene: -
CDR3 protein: CASSDGQPNSPLHF

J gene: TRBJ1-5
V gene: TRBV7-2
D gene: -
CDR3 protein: CASSLAGQRQPQHF

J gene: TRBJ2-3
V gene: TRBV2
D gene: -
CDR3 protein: CASSEAGPWSTDTQYF

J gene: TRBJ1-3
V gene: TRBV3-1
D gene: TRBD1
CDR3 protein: CASSRQGSRDTIYF

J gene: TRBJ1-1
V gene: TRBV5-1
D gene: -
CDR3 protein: CASSFLDQKVGTEAFF

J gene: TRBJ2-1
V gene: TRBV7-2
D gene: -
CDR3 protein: CASSLGIGELSYNEQFF

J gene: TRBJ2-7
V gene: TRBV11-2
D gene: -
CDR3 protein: CASSSGRGGLDF

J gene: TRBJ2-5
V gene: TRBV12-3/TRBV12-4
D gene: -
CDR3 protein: CASSPQGGGLETQYF

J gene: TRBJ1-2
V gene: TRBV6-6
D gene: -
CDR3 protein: CASSPGGGNYGYTF

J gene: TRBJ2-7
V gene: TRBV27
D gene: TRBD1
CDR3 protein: CASSPWTGIYEQYF

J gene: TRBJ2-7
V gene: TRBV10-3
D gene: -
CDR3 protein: CAISPGAYEQYF

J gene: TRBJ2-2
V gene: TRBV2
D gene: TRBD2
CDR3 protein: CATSAGGTGELFF

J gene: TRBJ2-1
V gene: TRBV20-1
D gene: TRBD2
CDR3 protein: CSARGPGLGVNEQFF

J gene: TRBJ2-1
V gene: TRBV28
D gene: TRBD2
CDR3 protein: CASSPGTSNRNEQFF

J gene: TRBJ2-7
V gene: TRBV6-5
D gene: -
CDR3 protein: CASSYSGGSSLEQYF

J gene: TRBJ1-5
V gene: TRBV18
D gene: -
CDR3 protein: CASSPLSGSNQPQHF

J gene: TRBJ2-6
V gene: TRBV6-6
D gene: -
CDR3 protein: CASNQGLSGANVLTF

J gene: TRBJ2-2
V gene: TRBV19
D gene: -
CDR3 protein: CASSIGRGGTGELFF

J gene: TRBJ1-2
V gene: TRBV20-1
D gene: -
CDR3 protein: CSARRQGFNYGYTF

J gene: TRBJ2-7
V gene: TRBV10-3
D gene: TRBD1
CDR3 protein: CATLGQGDDEQYF

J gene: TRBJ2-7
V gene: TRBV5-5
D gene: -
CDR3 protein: CASSPNPGTGGYVQYF

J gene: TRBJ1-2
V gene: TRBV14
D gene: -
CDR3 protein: CASSPLLDGSYGYTF

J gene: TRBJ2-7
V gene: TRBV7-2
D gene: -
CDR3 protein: CASSLELYGVRVSYEQYF

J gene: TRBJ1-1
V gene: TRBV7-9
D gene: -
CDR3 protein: CASSLTGNTEAFF

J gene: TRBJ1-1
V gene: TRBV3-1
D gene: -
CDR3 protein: CASSPPSDTEAFF

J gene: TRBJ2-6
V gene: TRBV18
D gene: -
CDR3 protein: CASSPSGNWANVLTF

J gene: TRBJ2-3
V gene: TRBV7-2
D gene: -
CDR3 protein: CASSLGPRGPADTQYF